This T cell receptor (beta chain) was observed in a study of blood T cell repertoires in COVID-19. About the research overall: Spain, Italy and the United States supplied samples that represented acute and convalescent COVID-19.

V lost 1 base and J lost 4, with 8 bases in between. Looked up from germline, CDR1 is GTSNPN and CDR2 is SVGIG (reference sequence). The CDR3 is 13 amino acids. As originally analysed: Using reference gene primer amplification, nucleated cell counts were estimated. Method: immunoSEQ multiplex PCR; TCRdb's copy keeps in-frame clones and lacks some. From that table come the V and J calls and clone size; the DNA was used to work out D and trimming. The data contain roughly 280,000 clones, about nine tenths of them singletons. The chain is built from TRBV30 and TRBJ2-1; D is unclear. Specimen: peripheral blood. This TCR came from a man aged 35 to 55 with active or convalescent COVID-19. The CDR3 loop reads CAWSASLYNEQFF. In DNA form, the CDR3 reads TGTGCCTGGAGTGCGTCGTTGTACAATGAGCAGTTCTTC. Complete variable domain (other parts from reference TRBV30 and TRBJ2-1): SQTIHQWPATLVQPVGSPLSLECTVEGTSNPNLYWYRQAAGRGLQLLFYSVGIGQISSEVPQNLSASRPQDRQFILSSKKLLLSDSGFYLCAWSASLYNEQFFGPGTRLTVL.